The 8 T cell receptor beta chains in this list originate from one sample, sequenced in a study of blood T cell repertoires in COVID-19. Method: immunoSEQ multiplex PCR; TCRdb's copy keeps in-frame clones and lacks some. The table has approximately 500,000 clones, 85% to 90% seen once; the top ten hold roughly 7.4%. The sample taken for sequencing was peripheral blood. These TCRs come from a woman aged 50 to 65 with COVID-19, enrolled during active disease.

This chain uses TRBV7-3 with TRBJ2-3; the D is unclear. Germline V lookup: CDR1 SGHTA, CDR2 FQGTGA. This CDR3 spans 16 amino acids. Trimming stripped 5 bases from V and 2 bases from J, with 17 bases between. The chain's CDR3 is CASSTRWQFDTDTQYF. As DNA, the CDR3 is TGTGCCAGCAGCACACGATGGCAGTTTGACACAGATACGCAGTATTTT.

The J gene is TRBJ1-1, the V gene TRBV30; unclear D gene. The V gene's germline CDR1 is GTSNPN and CDR2 SVGIG (reference sequence). The germline V and J ends were trimmed by 2 bases and 4 bases, with 11 bases remaining between them. The CDR3 has 13 amino acids. The CDR3 here is CAWSQYYGTEAFF. The DNA for the CDR3 is TGTGCCTGGAGTCAGTACTACGGCACTGAAGCTTTCTTT.

This clone was observed a single time. The chain recombines TRBV24-1 with TRBJ1-1, with a possible D match to TRBD1 (6 bases). Germline lookup yields CDR1 KGHDR and CDR2 SFDVKD. The CDR3 covers 13 residues. Trimming stripped 4 bases from V and 7 bases from J, with 12 bases between. The CDR3 reads CATSDGTSGEAFF. CDR3 coding DNA: TGTGCCACCAGTGACGGGACAAGTGGTGAAGCTTTCTTT.

J is TRBJ1-1 and V is TRBV29-1; tentative D call: TRBD1 (6 bases). CDR3 length: 13 amino acids. Germline values: CDR1 SQVTM, CDR2 ANQGSEA. V gave up 3 bases and J gave up 3 bases, with 11 bases separating them. CDR3 residues: CSVDRGFYTEAFF. The CDR3 DNA reads TGCAGCGTTGATAGGGGGTTTTACACTGAAGCTTTCTTT.

The chain joins TRBV6-2 or TRBV6-3 to TRBJ1-5, with D tentatively TRBD1 (5 bases). This CDR3 has 13 amino acids. Germline CDR1 MNHEY, CDR2 SVGEGT. V lost 5 bases and J lost 9, with 14 bases in between. The CDR3 nucleotides read TGTGCCAGCAGTCCGCAGGGTATGGCGCCCCAGCATTTT. Its translation: CASSPQGMAPQHF.

The chain links TRBV2 to TRBJ2-1; unclear D gene. Germline V CDR1 and CDR2: SNHLY, FYNNEI. The V and J ends lost 7 bases and 9 bases respectively, with 13 bases between them. The CDR3 loop spans 12 amino acids. In DNA, the CDR3 is TGTGCCAGCAACCTAGTGGAGAGTGAGCAGTTCTTC. Amino acid sequence: CASNLVESEQFF.

The rearrangement links TRBV20-1 to TRBJ2-5, with unresolved D. V was cut by 6 bases and J by 0 bases, with 5 bases left in between. The CDR3 length is 11 residues. Germline values: CDR1 DFQATT, CDR2 SNEGSKA (reference sequence). The CDR3 DNA sequence: TGCAGTGCCCAAAACCAAGAGACCCAGTACTTC. Residues: CSAQNQETQYF.

This clone has more than one count but fewer than ten. The sample has other DNA sequences that encode this CDR3 too. V and J are TRBV11-2 and TRBJ1-4; weak D call: TRBD1 (5 bases). This CDR3 region has 14 residues. Germline V gives CDR1 SGHAT, CDR2 FQNNGV. Trimming took 5 bases from V and 8 from J, leaving 15 bases between them. The CDR3 DNA sequence: TGTGCCAGCAGCCCAGGGACGGGAGGGGAAAAACTGTTTTTT. Translating gives CASSPGTGGEKLFF.